These 5 T cell receptor beta chains were all obtained from the same sample, sequenced in a study of blood T cell repertoires in COVID-19. The method was immunoSEQ multiplex PCR; TCRdb's version includes in-frame clones alone and lacks a portion of them. Altogether about 36,000 clones are present, around 81% being singletons, with the ten largest covering about an eighth. Sequenced: peripheral blood. These receptor sequences come from a human donor in a cohort sampled during active COVID-19.

The V and J genes are TRBV2 and TRBJ1-2; 7 nucleotides match TRBD1. This CDR3 is 11 amino acids long. The V segment lost 6 bases and the J segment 8 bases; nucleotides outside the gene matches: 3. The germline CDR1 and CDR2 sequences are SNHLY and FYNNEI. CDR3 protein: CASRNRGGYTF. Here the CDR3 DNA reads TGTGCCAGCAGGAACAGGGGCGGCTACACCTTC.

This clone was picked up one time. V gene TRBV10-3 combines with J gene TRBJ2-7; D uncertain. Trimming stripped 8 bases from V and 0 bases from J, with 11 bases between. The CDR3 is 13 amino acids. CDR1 is ENHRY, CDR2 SYGVKD, per germline. CDR3 sequence (DNA): TGTGCCATCTCAGGTGCCCTCTCCTACGAGCAGTACTTC. It specifies CAISGALSYEQYF.

This clone appeared a few times. At one boundary the junction diverges from the germline segment, which might be a read error. The chain employs TRBV7-9 and TRBJ2-3; a weak D match, TRBD1 (6 bases). Germline V gene lookup returns CDR1 SEHNR and CDR2 FQNEAQ (reference sequence). The CDR3 is 16 amino acids. DNA for the CDR3: TGTGCCACCAGCGCGTCACGGGACATCCGAGGAGATACGCAGTATTTT. It translates to CATSASRDIRGDTQYF.

The CDR3 DNA is TGCGCCAGCAGCCCGGAGGGGGACAGGGGGAGTGAGCAGTACTTC. It encodes CASSPEGDRGSEQYF. This sequence joins TRBV5-1 and TRBJ2-7, with 11 bases fitting TRBD1. This CDR3 region has 15 residues. With 4 bases clipped from V and 7 bases from J, the junction kept 10 bases outside the gene matches. CDR1 and CDR2 from the germline V gene are SGHRS and YFSETQ.

This rearrangement joins TRBV7-3 to TRBJ2-3; TRBD1 agrees at 7 bases. Trimming cost V 5 bases and J 1 base; bases outside gene matches: 9. CDR3 length: 16 residues. The germline CDR1 and CDR2 sequences are SGHTA and FQGTGA. CDR3 protein: CASSPRGSPGTDTQYF. The DNA for the CDR3 is TGTGCCAGCAGCCCCAGGGGGTCGCCGGGCACAGATACGCAGTATTTT.